The 23 T cell receptor beta chains in this list originate from one sample, sequenced in a study of blood T cell repertoires in COVID-19. Clones were sequenced by immunoSEQ multiplex PCR, and TCRdb holds only the in-frame ones, with some missing. The profile shows roughly 360,000 clones, 83% of them singletons. The sample comprised PBMCs or T cells enriched from blood (not recorded which). These receptors were collected from a woman aged 50 to 60 who had recovered from COVID-19.

As for this clone: The sample carries other DNA sequences with the same CDR3. The chain combines TRBV7-9 with TRBJ1-2; no clear D gene. The germline V and J ends were trimmed by 1 base and 5 bases, with 5 bases remaining between them. There are 12 residues in the CDR3. Germline lookup yields CDR1 SEHNR and CDR2 FQNEAQ (reference sequence). CDR3 sequence: CASSLVQYGYTF. The CDR3 nucleotides are TGTGCCAGCAGCTTAGTGCAGTATGGCTACACCTTC.

V usage is TRBV11-2 and J usage is TRBJ1-2; D perhaps matches TRBD1 (6 bases). The CDR3 consists of 12 residues. Germline assignment: CDR1 SGHAT and CDR2 FQNNGV. The V end lost 3 bases, the J end lost 8 bases, and 10 bases lay between the germline ends. The CDR3 loop reads CASSFQGKGYTF. The CDR3 DNA reads TGTGCCAGCAGCTTCCAGGGGAAAGGCTACACCTTC.

The chain uses TRBV12-3 or TRBV12-4 and TRBJ1-4; the match to TRBD1 covers 7 bases. There are 13 residues in the CDR3. Germline trimming cut 9 bases from V and 8 bases from J; bases unmatched to any gene: 9. The CDR3 DNA sequence: TGTGCCAGTTCCCAGGGGGGCATCGAAAAACTGTTTTTT. It yields the protein CASSQGGIEKLFF.

V usage is TRBV4-1 and J usage is TRBJ2-3, with 13 bases aligning to TRBD2. J lost 1 base, V lost 5 bases, and 0 bases had no gene match. This CDR3 is 15 amino acids long. Germline values: CDR1 MGHRA, CDR2 YSYEKL. For the CDR3, the DNA is TGCGCCAGCAGCGGACTAGCGGGGGGCACAGATACGCAGTATTTT. This sequence encodes CASSGLAGGTDTQYF.

This clone has a handful of counts. The V and J genes are TRBV28 and TRBJ2-7, with 10 positions matching TRBD1. Trimming took 6 bases from V and 3 from J; bases not matched to a gene: 11. CDR3 size: 16 residues. CDR1 and CDR2 from the germline V gene are MDHEN and SYDVKM. The DNA for the CDR3 is TGTGCCAGCAGCTCACCCGGGACAGGGGCCAGCTACGAGCAGTACTTC. Translation gives CASSSPGTGASYEQYF.

The rearrangement joins TRBV7-2 to TRBJ1-5, with 11 nucleotides matching TRBD1. CDR1 and CDR2 from the germline V gene are SGHTA and FQGNSA. The CDR3 covers 15 residues. The V gene end was trimmed by 5 bases and the J gene end by 6 bases; junction bases not matched to a gene: 6. The CDR3 reads CASSLLGTGGQPQHF. CDR3 DNA sequence: TGTGCCAGCAGCCTACTAGGGACAGGGGGTCAGCCCCAGCATTTT.

This clone was observed a few times. V is TRBV5-6 and J is TRBJ2-2, with D maybe TRBD2 (6 bases). From germline, CDR1 is SGHDT and CDR2 YYEEEE. The CDR3 extends over 17 amino acids. Between the trimmed V and J ends, which lost 4 bases and 6 bases, there was a span of 22 bases. CDR3 nucleotide sequence: TGTGCCAGCAGCCCGGTGGATCAGGACGGAGGGGCCGGGGAGCTGTTTTTT. Protein product: CASSPVDQDGGAGELFF.

This chain connects TRBV18 to TRBJ1-5; D is uncertain. The germline V gene encodes CDR1 KGHSH and CDR2 LQKENI. CDR3 length: 13 amino acids. V lost 5 bases, J lost 3 bases, and 8 bases lay in between. The CDR3 spells CASSSGLNQPQHF. In nucleotides, the CDR3 is TGTGCCAGCTCAAGTGGGCTCAATCAGCCCCAGCATTTT.

The V gene is TRBV7-9, the J gene TRBJ2-3; no clear D. Trimming took off 6 bases at V and 5 bases at J, with 6 bases between the two ends. CDR3 length: 11 residues. Germline V CDR1 and CDR2: SEHNR, FQNEAQ (reference sequence). DNA of the CDR3: TGTGCCAGCAGTCAGGAAGATACGCAGTATTTT. This translates into CASSQEDTQYF.

The genes are TRBV27 and TRBJ2-3; TRBD2 aligns across 8 bases. Losses at the gene ends were 4 bases for V and 3 bases for J; bases not matched to a gene: 9. Germline CDR1 and CDR2: MNHEY and SMNVEV (reference sequence). This CDR3 has 16 residues. The CDR3 DNA follows: TGTGCCAGCAGTTCCCCCCGGGCGGGGGGAACAGATACGCAGTATTTT. Its protein product is CASSSPRAGGTDTQYF.

J is TRBJ2-3 and V is TRBV7-2; 7 bases are a match to TRBD2. From germline, CDR1 is SGHTA and CDR2 FQGNSA. The CDR3 extends over 16 amino acids. The V and J ends lost 8 bases and 0 bases, in that order; junction bases with no gene match: 11. In nucleotides, the CDR3 is TGTGCCAGCGCTCTTTGGGGGACTACTAGCACAGATACGCAGTATTTT. Amino acids: CASALWGTTSTDTQYF.

This clone has more than one count but fewer than ten. This chain joins TRBV19 and TRBJ1-2; maybe TRBD1 (5 bases). The CDR3 loop spans 15 amino acids. CDR1 LNHDA and CDR2 SQIVND come from the germline V gene (reference sequence). V was shortened by 10 bases and J by 1 base, with 19 bases between the two germline ends. The CDR3 sequence: CATIGIAGGNYGYTF. CDR3 DNA: TGTGCCACCATTGGAATCGCCGGGGGTAACTATGGCTACACCTTC.

With respect to this clone: The same CDR3 can be traced to other DNA sequences in this sample. The chain recombines TRBV30 with TRBJ1-2; maybe TRBD1 (6 bases). This CDR3 has 13 residues. V was cut by 3 bases and J by 4 bases, with 12 bases left in between. CDR1 is GTSNPN and CDR2 is SVGIG in the germline V gene (reference sequence). The CDR3 spells CAWREGGRYGYTF. As DNA, the CDR3 is TGTGCCTGGAGGGAGGGGGGGCGCTATGGCTACACCTTC.

The rearrangement uses TRBV7-9 and TRBJ2-7; D remains ambiguous. V lost 5 bases, J lost 4 bases, and 6 bases lay in between. The germline CDR1 and CDR2 sequences are SEHNR and FQNEAQ (reference sequence). The length of the CDR3 is 11 residues. In DNA form, the CDR3 reads TGTGCCAGCAGCCTGAGATACGAGCAGTACTTC. Translating it yields CASSLRYEQYF.

The chain couples TRBV9 to TRBJ1-1; D uncertain. Germline assignment: CDR1 SGDLS and CDR2 YYNGEE. This CDR3 comprises 14 residues. Trimming removed 4 bases from V and 6 bases from J, with 16 bases in between. Written as DNA, the CDR3 is TGTGCCAGCAGCCAGAATGCCCGTTCCCCTGAAGCTTTCTTT. This gives the protein CASSQNARSPEAFF.

This clone was seen a single time. The chain is built from TRBV30 and TRBJ1-2; 7 nucleotides line up with TRBD1. Germline lookup yields CDR1 GTSNPN and CDR2 SVGIG (reference sequence). This CDR3 is 15 amino acids long. V shed 4 bases, J shed 8 bases, and the junction held 16 bases outside the gene matches. CDR3 in amino acids: CAWIKPTGKDNGYTF. As DNA, the CDR3 is TGTGCCTGGATAAAGCCGACAGGGAAAGATAACGGCTACACCTTC. The variable domain in full, with the rest retrieved from reference TRBV30 and TRBJ1-2, is SQTIHQWPATLVQPVGSPLSLECTVEGTSNPNLYWYRQAAGRGLQLLFYSVGIGQISSEVPQNLSASRPQDRQFILSSKKLLLSDSGFYLCAWIKPTGKDNGYTFGSGTRLTVV.

This clone was detected only once. This sample includes further DNA sequences coding for the same CDR3. The CDR3 reads CASSPQGTGNTIYF. In nucleotides, the CDR3 is TGTGCCAGCTCACCACAGGGGACAGGAAACACCATATATTTT. The V and J genes are TRBV18 and TRBJ1-3, with a possible D match to TRBD1 (6 bases). Germline assignment: CDR1 KGHSH and CDR2 LQKENI. With 1 base removed from V and 4 bases from J, the gap between germline ends came to 8 bases. The CDR3 has 14 amino acids.

The chain recombines TRBV4-1 with TRBJ1-3; D unclear. Germline assignment: CDR1 MGHRA and CDR2 YSYEKL. The CDR3 loop spans 18 amino acids. With 0 bases removed from V and 2 bases from J, the gap between germline ends came to 17 bases. CDR3 in DNA: TGCGCCAGCAGCCAAGATGGAGCAGCGCGAACCACTGGAAACACCATATATTTT. It encodes CASSQDGAARTTGNTIYF.

The CDR3 DNA reads TGTGCCAGTAGCACGGCCGCGCGGGCGGCTGAAGCTTTCTTT. As protein: CASSTAARAAEAFF. The genes are TRBV19 and TRBJ1-1; D is unresolved. The CDR3 spans 14 residues. CDR1 and CDR2 from the germline V gene are LNHDA and SQIVND (reference sequence). Trimming removed 6 bases from V and 6 bases from J, with 17 bases in between.

The chain uses TRBV9 and TRBJ1-3, with 7 bases identical to TRBD1. V lost 0 bases and J lost 8; bases outside the gene matches: 11. Germline lookup yields CDR1 SGDLS and CDR2 YYNGEE. This CDR3 spans 16 amino acids. This CDR3 is CASSVVPDRVGDTIYF. The CDR3 DNA sequence: TGTGCCAGCAGCGTAGTTCCCGACAGGGTCGGGGACACCATATATTTT.

This chain uses TRBV10-3 with TRBJ1-2; D is ambiguous. In germline, CDR1 is ENHRY, CDR2 SYGVKD. CDR3 length equals 15 residues. The ends were cut back, 3 bases at V and 6 bases at J, with 17 bases in the middle. CDR3 amino acids: CAISESFRVGDGYTF. In nucleotides, the CDR3 is TGTGCCATCAGTGAATCCTTCCGGGTCGGGGATGGCTACACCTTC.

V and J are TRBV10-3 and TRBJ1-2, with TRBD1 matching 9 bases. Germline CDR1 is ENHRY and CDR2 is SYGVKD. The length of the CDR3 is 15 residues. Unmatched junction bases numbered 8, after V lost 7 bases and J lost 2 bases. As DNA, the CDR3 is TGTGCCATCACTCCTGGACAGGGGATCAACTATGGCTACACCTTC. This encodes CAITPGQGINYGYTF.

J is TRBJ2-3 and V is TRBV2; 11 bases match TRBD2. Germline V CDR1 and CDR2: SNHLY, FYNNEI. V lost 6 bases, J lost 1 base, and 6 bases stayed unmatched. This CDR3 comprises 16 residues. This CDR3 reads CASSPGTSGRTDTQYF. CDR3 DNA: TGTGCCAGCAGCCCCGGGACTAGCGGACGCACAGATACGCAGTATTTT.